The 9 T cell receptor beta chains below come from one sample, sequenced in a study of blood T cell repertoires in COVID-19. Generated by immunoSEQ multiplex PCR, the TCRdb table keeps only in-frame clones and is missing some. The sample consists of roughly 210,000 clones, roughly 84% of them appearing once. Input material: PBMCs or T cells enriched from blood (not recorded which). The receptors stem from a man younger than 45 in a cohort exposed to, infected with or recovered from COVID-19 (not recorded which).

The J gene is TRBJ2-7, the V gene TRBV10-3; no clear D gene. Looked up from germline, CDR1 is ENHRY and CDR2 is SYGVKD. V lost 2 bases and J 3 bases, leaving 8 bases between the germline ends. CDR3 length: 13 amino acids. CDR3 region: CAISEPTVYEQYF. The CDR3 DNA reads as TGTGCCATCAGTGAGCCCACGGTCTACGAGCAGTACTTC.

Of note for this clone: The identical CDR3 is also encoded by other nucleotide sequences in the sample. V gene TRBV4-3 combines with J gene TRBJ1-2; TRBD1 aligns across 10 bases. Per germline, CDR1 LGHNA and CDR2 YSLEER. The V and J ends lost 3 bases and 2 bases, in that order; junction bases with no gene match: 3. The CDR3 sequence is 15 residues long. The CDR3 DNA sequence: TGCGCCAGCAGCCAGGACAGGGGGTTAAACTATGGCTACACCTTC. This codes for CASSQDRGLNYGYTF.

This clone appeared a few times. The rearrangement joins TRBV11-2 to TRBJ2-1; TRBD2 matches at 9 bases. This CDR3 has 15 amino acids. V shed 1 base and J 9 bases; nucleotides not matched to a gene: 7. Germline CDR1 and CDR2: SGHAT and FQNNGV. DNA of the CDR3: TGTGCCAGCAGCTTAGTTGCGGGAGGGTTTAGTGAGCAGTTCTTC. This codes for CASSLVAGGFSEQFF.

The CDR3 region has the DNA TGTGCCAGCAGTTTTTTCCCCGGCCGGAGCCCTAGCAATCAGCCCCAGCATTTT. It encodes CASSFFPGRSPSNQPQHF. The V and J genes are TRBV28 and TRBJ1-5; no reliable D call. Germline V gene sequence: CDR1 MDHEN, CDR2 SYDVKM. This CDR3 comprises 18 residues. Trimming removed 3 bases at V and 0 bases at J, with 18 bases between.

J is TRBJ2-7 and V is TRBV7-8; a weak D match, TRBD2 (5 bases). Germline V CDR1 and CDR2: SGHVS, FQNEAQ. The CDR3 totals 15 residues. V lost 6 bases to trimming and J lost 0 bases, with 15 bases between them. Here the CDR3 reads CASRRIGDSSYEQYF. The CDR3 DNA is TGTGCCAGCAGACGAATCGGGGATAGCTCCTACGAGCAGTACTTC.

V usage is TRBV6-5 and J usage is TRBJ2-7; 10 nucleotides match TRBD1. Germline CDR1 reads MNHEY; CDR2 reads SVGAGI. The V and J ends lost 8 bases and 6 bases, in that order; junction bases with no gene match: 7. CDR3 length equals 13 residues. CDR3 amino acids: CASGDRGIGEQYF. CDR3 in DNA: TGTGCCAGCGGGGACAGGGGAATTGGCGAGCAGTACTTC.

The V and J genes are TRBV6-4 and TRBJ2-1, with D perhaps TRBD1 (5 bases). CDR1 and CDR2 from the germline V gene are MRHNA and SNTAGT. The CDR3 extends over 15 amino acids. With 5 bases removed from V and 3 bases from J, the gap between germline ends came to 14 bases. CDR3 nucleotides: TGTGCCAGCAGTTACACCCCCGACAGCTACAATGAGCAGTTCTTC. Translated, it gives CASSYTPDSYNEQFF.

The chain uses TRBV6-5 and TRBJ2-7; D ambiguous. With 5 bases removed from V and 5 bases from J, the gap between germline ends came to 10 bases. CDR1 and CDR2 from the germline V gene are MNHEY and SVGAGI. The CDR3 has 12 residues. The CDR3 DNA is TGTGCCAGCAGTCGAGAGAGGAACGAGCAGTACTTC. Its protein product is CASSRERNEQYF.

The chain links TRBV9 to TRBJ2-1, with D hard to call. Germline V gene lookup returns CDR1 SGDLS and CDR2 YYNGEE. V gave up 3 bases and J gave up 0 bases, with 13 bases separating them. CDR3 length equals 16 residues. The CDR3 DNA is TGTGCCAGCAGCGAGGTAGACTTAAGCTCCTACAATGAGCAGTTCTTC. This codes for CASSEVDLSSYNEQFF. The variable domain in full, completed from reference TRBV9 and TRBJ2-1, reads DSGVTQTPKHLITATGQRVTLRCSPRSGDLSVYWYQQSLDQGLQFLIQYYNGEERAKGNILERFSAQQFPDLHSELNLSSLELGDSALYFCASSEVDLSSYNEQFFGPGTRLTVL.